This passage covers 6 T cell receptor beta chains from one sample sequenced in a study of blood T cell repertoires in COVID-19. Libraries were prepared by immunoSEQ multiplex PCR; TCRdb keeps only in-frame clonotypes and omits some of them. The sample holds about 62,000 clones, approximately 80% seen once. The sequenced sample consisted of peripheral blood. The receptors shown here come from a man aged 55 to 69 with acute or convalescent COVID-19.

This clone has just a few counts. The chain links TRBV6-2 or TRBV6-3 to TRBJ1-4; TRBD1 aligns across 7 bases. Germline CDR1 MNHEY, CDR2 SVGEGT. The CDR3 is 16 amino acids. Trimming removed 0 bases from V and 8 bases from J; junction bases left unmatched: 9. CDR3 in DNA: TGTGCCAGCAGTTACTCTCCTCTGAGGGGGCAAGAAAAACTGTTTTTT. It yields the protein CASSYSPLRGQEKLFF.

This clone was seen only once. The chain combines TRBV18 with TRBJ1-1; possible D gene TRBD1, 6 bases. CDR3 size: 15 residues. Germline CDR1 and CDR2: KGHSH and LQKENI. With 3 bases removed from V and 0 bases from J, the gap between germline ends came to 11 bases. The CDR3 spells CASSPIGQMNTEAFF. CDR3 sequence (DNA): TGTGCCAGCTCACCGATTGGACAGATGAACACTGAAGCTTTCTTT.

The V call is TRBV3-1 (or the pseudogene TRBV3-2), the J call TRBJ2-1, with 10 positions matching TRBD2. This CDR3 spans 16 amino acids. V shed 5 bases and J 6 bases; nucleotides not matched to a gene: 10. Germline CDR1 LGHDT, CDR2 YNNKEL (reference sequence). CDR3 protein: CASSSASGRTVNEQFF. CDR3 nucleotide sequence: TGTGCCAGCAGCAGCGCTAGCGGGAGAACCGTCAATGAGCAGTTCTTC.

This rearrangement joins TRBV11-2 to TRBJ2-7; TRBD2 matches 8 bases. V shed 5 bases, J shed 2 bases, and the junction held 8 bases outside the gene matches. The CDR3 totals 15 residues. From germline, CDR1 is SGHAT and CDR2 FQNNGV. The chain's CDR3 is CASSPSQGLAYEQYF. CDR3 DNA sequence: TGTGCCAGCAGCCCTAGTCAGGGACTAGCCTACGAGCAGTACTTC.

V and J are TRBV19 and TRBJ1-2; 8 nucleotides align to TRBD1. CDR3 size: 15 residues. V lost 7 bases to trimming and J lost 3 bases; unmatched junction nucleotides: 10. Germline V gene lookup returns CDR1 LNHDA and CDR2 SQIVND (reference sequence). The CDR3 DNA reads TGTGCCAGTACCATTTCCGGACAGGGTGACTATGGCTACACCTTC. Translation: CASTISGQGDYGYTF.

The chain employs TRBV30 and TRBJ2-3; a possible D gene is TRBD2 (5 bases). CDR1 GTSNPN and CDR2 SVGIG come from the germline V gene (reference sequence). V was cut by 0 bases and J by 4 bases, with 8 bases left in between. This CDR3 has 13 residues. The CDR3 protein is CAWSVGRADTQYF. CDR3 nucleotides: TGTGCCTGGAGTGTAGGGCGGGCAGATACGCAGTATTTT.